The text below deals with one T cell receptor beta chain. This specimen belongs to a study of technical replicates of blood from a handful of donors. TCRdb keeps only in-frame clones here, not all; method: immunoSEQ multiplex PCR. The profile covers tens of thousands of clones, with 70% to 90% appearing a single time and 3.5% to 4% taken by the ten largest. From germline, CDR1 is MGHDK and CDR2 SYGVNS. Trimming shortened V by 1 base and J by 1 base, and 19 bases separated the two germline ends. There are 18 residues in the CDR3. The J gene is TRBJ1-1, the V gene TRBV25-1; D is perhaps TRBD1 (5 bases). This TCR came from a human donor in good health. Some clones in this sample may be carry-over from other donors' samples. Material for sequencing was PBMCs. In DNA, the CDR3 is TGTGCCAGCAGTGAATCCCCTCAAACAGGTTCGGGGAACACTGAAGCTTTCTTT. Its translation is CASSESPQTGSGNTEAFF.